The next 10 T cell receptor beta chains were all read from a single sample in a study of blood T cell repertoires in COVID-19. The protocol was immunoSEQ multiplex PCR, while the TCRdb copy is restricted to in-frame clones and leaves out a portion. This sample has tens of thousands of clones, with roughly 88% found just once. Input material: peripheral blood. These receptors all come from a human donor in a cohort sampled during active COVID-19.

The chain carries TRBV5-1 and TRBJ2-3; 8 bases match TRBD2. The ends lost 5 bases at V and 0 bases at J; junction bases unmatched: 8. Germline loops: CDR1 SGHRS, CDR2 YFSETQ. The CDR3 spans 16 residues. The CDR3 loop reads CASRGLVESSTDTQYF. The CDR3 nucleotides read TGCGCCAGCAGGGGACTAGTCGAGTCGAGCACAGATACGCAGTATTTT.

As regards this clone: The same CDR3 also results from other DNA sequences found in this sample. J is TRBJ1-1 and V is TRBV11-2, with D maybe TRBD1 (6 bases). Deletions cut 0 bases from V and 3 bases from J, with 8 bases between. Per germline, CDR1 SGHAT and CDR2 FQNNGV. The CDR3 length is 14 residues. The CDR3 sequence is CASSLDGQYTEAFF. The CDR3 DNA reads as TGTGCCAGCAGCTTAGACGGACAGTACACTGAAGCTTTCTTT.

This clone was recorded once. The chain is built from TRBV19 and TRBJ1-5, with 9 bases lining up with TRBD1. Germline V CDR1 and CDR2: LNHDA, SQIVND (reference sequence). The CDR3 covers 15 residues. The J segment lost 5 bases and the V segment lost 8 bases, leaving 10 bases of the junction unmatched. The CDR3 here is CASRDRAFSYQPQHF. The DNA for the CDR3 is TGTGCCAGTCGGGACAGGGCATTTTCATATCAGCCCCAGCATTTT.

The CDR3 protein is CAWSSGGGETQYF. For the CDR3, the DNA is TGTGCCTGGAGTTCAGGGGGAGGTGAGACCCAGTACTTC. The chain joins TRBV30 to TRBJ2-5, with D tentatively TRBD1 (7 bases). With 2 bases removed from V and 5 bases from J, the gap between germline ends came to 12 bases. Looked up from germline, CDR1 is GTSNPN and CDR2 is SVGIG (reference sequence). The CDR3 loop spans 13 amino acids. Based on the CDR3 plus reference TRBV30 and TRBJ2-5, the full variable domain is SQTIHQWPATLVQPVGSPLSLECTVEGTSNPNLYWYRQAAGRGLQLLFYSVGIGQISSEVPQNLSASRPQDRQFILSSKKLLLSDSGFYLCAWSSGGGETQYFGPGTRLLVL.

This chain links TRBV4-1 with TRBJ2-7; D might be TRBD1 (6 bases). CDR1 and CDR2 (germline): MGHRA, YSYEKL. V lost 2 bases, J lost 3 bases, and 26 bases lay in between. This CDR3 spans 19 amino acids. The CDR3 spells CASSQSKMVLGAPNYEQYF. DNA of the CDR3: TGCGCCAGCAGCCAATCAAAGATGGTTTTGGGGGCGCCAAACTACGAGCAGTACTTC.

The V call is TRBV19, the J call TRBJ2-1; D is perhaps TRBD1 (6 bases). There are 16 residues in the CDR3. Deletions cut 4 bases from V and 2 bases from J, with 15 bases between. CDR1 and CDR2 from the germline V gene are LNHDA and SQIVND (reference sequence). Here the CDR3 DNA reads TGTGCCAGTAGTACCGGAGACAGGTATCCCTACAATGAGCAGTTCTTC. It encodes CASSTGDRYPYNEQFF. Based on the CDR3 plus reference TRBV19 and TRBJ2-1, the full variable domain is DGGITQSPKYLFRKEGQNVTLSCEQNLNHDAMYWYRQDPGQGLRLIYYSQIVNDFQKGDIAEGYSVSREKKESFPLTVTSAQKNPTAFYLCASSTGDRYPYNEQFFGPGTRLTVL.

This clone has only one observation. V gene TRBV29-1 combines with J gene TRBJ2-7, with a tentative D call TRBD2 (6 bases). V shed 6 bases and J shed 3 bases, with 18 bases lying between them. The CDR3 sequence is 14 residues long. The germline V gene has CDR1 SQVTM and CDR2 ANQGSEA. The chain's CDR3 is CSVATGTRRYEQYF. The CDR3 nucleotides are TGCAGCGTGGCTACCGGGACTCGGCGCTACGAGCAGTACTTC.

The chain carries TRBV3-1 (or the pseudogene TRBV3-2) and TRBJ2-7, with 11 bases lining up with TRBD2. Trimming at V came to 3 bases and at J to 2 bases, leaving 3 bases not matched to a gene. Germline-derived CDR1 and CDR2 are LGHDT and YNNKEL (reference sequence). The CDR3 is made up of 15 amino acids. In nucleotides, the CDR3 is TGTGCCAGCAGCCATGGGACTAGCGGCCCCTACGAGCAGTACTTC. The encoded protein is CASSHGTSGPYEQYF.

The chain is built from TRBV5-1 and TRBJ2-1; 11 bases align to TRBD2. The CDR3 consists of 15 residues. Trimming removed 2 bases from V and 6 bases from J; junction bases left unmatched: 4. Germline CDR1 and CDR2: SGHRS and YFSETQ. The CDR3 loop reads CASSLASGRSNEQFF. Here the CDR3 DNA reads TGCGCCAGCAGCTTAGCTAGCGGGAGGTCCAATGAGCAGTTCTTC.

The rearrangement joins TRBV27 to TRBJ1-2; D gene ambiguous. Germline CDR1 MNHEY, CDR2 SMNVEV (reference sequence). The CDR3 covers 13 residues. V lost 3 bases and J 2 bases, leaving 7 bases between the germline ends. CDR3 amino acids: CASSLRQNYGYTF. In nucleotides, the CDR3 is TGTGCCAGCAGTTTGAGGCAGAACTATGGCTACACCTTC.